This section outlines one TCR beta chain sequence together with its context. What it recognizes is unknown. This sample was taken from a study of shared clonotypes between healthy human individuals. Overall study context: The composition of the donors was a couple of women and a few men aged 18 to 49. Study-wide findings and caveats: Generally, naive subsets came out with larger estimated richness than memory subsets. Only blood samples were collected, and tissue repertoires likely differ. Naive CD4 clonotypes overlapped across a handful of donors at roughly 5%.

The CDR3 sequence is 14 residues long. The germline V gene encodes CDR1 LNHDA and CDR2 SQIVND (reference sequence). V was cut by 3 bases and J by 1 base, with 9 bases left in between. Only in-frame clones appear in the TCRdb table, and some are missing; sequencing was by immunoSEQ multiplex PCR. The data show 2 million to 2.5 million clones, with more than 85% seen just once and 0.39% held by the top ten. Sequencing was performed on naive CD4+ T cells from PBMCs. Stated subset: CD45RA+ positively selected. The source is a man aged 18 to 35 in good health. Some clones in this sample may be carry-over from other donors' samples. The chain links TRBV19 to TRBJ2-5; a possible D gene is TRBD1 (5 bases). DNA for the CDR3: TGTGCCAGTAGTATCAAGGACACCCAAGAGACCCAGTACTTC. It encodes CASSIKDTQETQYF.